These 24 T cell receptor beta chains were all obtained from the same sample, sequenced in a study of blood T cells in healthy people across ages. Together with a sample-barcoded 5' primer, a J-beta primer mix was included in a second PCR lasting about 7 to 11 cycles. Via MiXCR, TCRdb re-called the 5' RACE reads, giving one row per CDR3 protein. The sample includes more than 450,000 distinct CDR3 sequences, about 26% of them seen just once. These data also featured in a second study, about T cells of mothers and their children.

The sequenced material came from blood. The source of these receptors is a boy aged 2 to 10 in good health.

The chain joins TRBV9 to TRBJ1-2, with D perhaps matching TRBD1 (6 bases). V was pared by 4 bases and J by 4 bases, with 23 bases between. This CDR3 has 17 residues. Germline CDR1 SGDLS, CDR2 YYNGEE. The CDR3 sequence: CASSPQLQGRGGYGYTF. CDR3 coding DNA: TGTGCCAGCAGCCCCCAGCTGCAGGGTAGAGGGGGCTATGGCTACACCTTC.

This clonotype came up a few times. The chain's CDR3 is CASSYSGESSYEQYF. The DNA of the CDR3 is TGTGCCAGCAGTTACTCGGGAGAGAGCTCCTACGAGCAGTACTTC. V gene TRBV6-6 combines with J gene TRBJ2-7; TRBD2 might be the D (5 bases). This CDR3 has 15 amino acids. Trimming cost V 0 bases and J 0 bases, with 9 bases left between them. In germline, CDR1 is MNHNY, CDR2 SVGAGI (reference sequence).

About this clonotype: The conserved phenylalanine or tryptophan normally closing the CDR3 is absent here, so this likely arose from a read error. This chain connects TRBV24-1 to TRBJ2-2, with 12 bases lining up with TRBD1. Germline V gene data show CDR1 as KGHDR and CDR2 as SFDVKD. The length of the CDR3 is 17 residues. After removal of 6 bases from V and 4 bases from J, the junction contained 8 bases not matched to a gene. The CDR3 DNA is TGTGCCACCAGTACGTCCGGGACAGGGGGCCTCACCGGGGAGCTGTTTCTT. This translates into CATSTSGTGGLTGELFL.

This clonotype was seen a handful of times. The rearrangement joins TRBV12-3 or TRBV12-4 to TRBJ1-2; 9 bases are a match to TRBD1. The CDR3 runs to 15 residues. With V trimmed by 4 bases and J by 5 bases, 8 bases remained unmatched. This CDR3 is CASSWRTGGRYGYTF. In nucleotides, the CDR3 is TGTGCCAGCAGTTGGCGTACAGGGGGCCGATATGGCTACACCTTC.

This clonotype has a handful of counts. The chain employs TRBV9 and TRBJ1-2, with D perhaps TRBD1 (6 bases). V was cut by 3 bases and J by 4 bases, with 10 bases left in between. Germline V lookup: CDR1 SGDLS, CDR2 YYNGEE. CDR3 size: 13 residues. The CDR3 coding sequence is TGTGCCAGCAGCGCCGTACAGGGCTATGGCTACACCTTC. Amino acids: CASSAVQGYGYTF.

A note on this clonotype: Germline and junction disagree at one end, which may indicate a read error. The V and J genes are TRBV2 and TRBJ2-3; the match to TRBD2 covers 7 bases. This CDR3 has 11 residues. Germline V gives CDR1 SNHLY, CDR2 FYNNEI. This CDR3 is CAGREGDTQYF. The CDR3 DNA reads TGTGCCGGCAGGGAGGGAGATACGCAGTATTTT.

V usage is TRBV7-2 and J usage is TRBJ2-3; D is uncertain. The CDR3 extends over 16 amino acids. Trimming shortened V by 1 base and J by 0 bases, and 11 bases separated the two germline ends. CDR1 and CDR2 from the germline V gene are SGHTA and FQGNSA. DNA of the CDR3: TGTGCCAGCAGCTTAGGGCCCCGGCCAAGCACAGATACGCAGTATTTT. Protein product: CASSLGPRPSTDTQYF.

The chain carries TRBV27 and TRBJ2-1; tentative D call: TRBD1 (6 bases). Looked up from germline, CDR1 is MNHEY and CDR2 is SMNVEV (reference sequence). Trimming cost V 11 bases and J 9 bases, with 20 bases left between them. CDR3 length: 13 amino acids. This CDR3 is CAGSPTGKGEQFF. CDR3 DNA: TGTGCCGGCTCTCCTACAGGGAAAGGTGAGCAGTTCTTC.

There are a few counts of this clonotype. The gene calls are TRBV28 and TRBJ1-6; possibly TRBD1 for D (5 bases). The germline gives CDR1 MDHEN, CDR2 SYDVKM. CDR3 length: 15 amino acids. Trimming removed 6 bases from V and 2 bases from J, with 11 bases in between. CDR3 amino acids: CASSPRGAYNSPLHF. CDR3 sequence (DNA): TGTGCCAGCAGCCCTAGAGGGGCCTATAATTCACCCCTCCACTTT.

The rearrangement joins TRBV7-2 to TRBJ1-1; D call uncertain. Per the germline V gene, CDR1 is SGHTA and CDR2 is FQGNSA. This CDR3 is 13 amino acids long. V lost 2 bases and J lost 11, with 15 bases in between. The CDR3 reads CASSLRSGRRAFF. The CDR3 nucleotides are TGTGCCAGCAGCTTACGTTCCGGGCGCAGGGCTTTCTTT. The full variable domain, with the rest looked up from reference TRBV7-2 and TRBJ1-1, is GAGVSQSPSNKVTEKGKDVELRCDPISGHTALYWYRQSLGQGLEFLIYFQGNSAPDKSGLPSDRFSAERTGGSVSTLTIQRTQQEDSAVYLCASSLRSGRRAFFGQGTRLTVV.

A few counts support this clonotype. Lacking the conserved final phenylalanine or tryptophan, this CDR3 likely reflects a read error. The chain links TRBV29-1 to TRBJ2-7, with 7 bases aligning to TRBD2. Per germline, CDR1 SQVTM and CDR2 ANQGSEA. The CDR3 has 14 residues. Trimming at V came to 5 bases and at J to 2 bases, leaving 9 bases not matched to a gene. CDR3 nucleotide sequence: TGCAGCGTTCTGCGGGAGTTAAGCCCCTACGAGCAGTACCTC. Its translation is CSVLRELSPYEQYL.

This clonotype has a handful of counts. The gene calls are TRBV30 and TRBJ2-2, with TRBD1 matching 7 bases. V gave up 3 bases and J gave up 1 base; unmatched junction bases: 5. In germline, CDR1 is GTSNPN, CDR2 SVGIG (reference sequence). The CDR3 length is 15 residues. The CDR3 loop reads CAWRLRGRNTGELFF. CDR3 sequence (DNA): TGTGCCTGGAGATTAAGGGGGCGGAACACCGGGGAGCTGTTTTTT.

The rearrangement links TRBV28 to TRBJ1-6, with a weak D call TRBD1 (6 bases). The CDR3 runs to 15 residues. V lost 6 bases and J 7 bases, leaving 16 bases between the germline ends. The germline gives CDR1 MDHEN, CDR2 SYDVKM. CDR3 coding DNA: TGTGCCAGCAGCCTTCAAACAGGGACCAATTCACCCCTCCACTTT. Translated, it gives CASSLQTGTNSPLHF.

The chain recombines TRBV6-2 or TRBV6-3 with TRBJ1-4; D gene ambiguous. Trimming shortened V by 6 bases and J by 0 bases, and 8 bases separated the two germline ends. The CDR3 consists of 14 residues. Germline V gene sequence: CDR1 MNHEY, CDR2 SVGEGT. The CDR3 sequence: CASSLQTTNEKLFF. CDR3 bases: TGTGCCAGCAGCCTACAAACAACTAATGAAAAACTGTTTTTT.

This chain connects TRBV3-1 to TRBJ1-1; D is unclear. Trimming cost V 4 bases and J 3 bases, with 9 bases left between them. This CDR3 has 13 residues. Germline-derived CDR1 and CDR2 are LGHDT and YNNKEL (reference sequence). The CDR3 spells CASSPIRDTEAFF. The CDR3 nucleotides are TGTGCCAGCAGCCCCATTCGGGACACTGAAGCTTTCTTT.

V gene TRBV5-1 combines with J gene TRBJ2-5; 7 bases are shared with TRBD2. The CDR3 sequence is 14 residues long. The V and J ends lost 7 bases and 5 bases, in that order; junction bases with no gene match: 11. Germline V gene lookup returns CDR1 SGHRS and CDR2 YFSETQ. DNA for the CDR3: TGCGCCAGCCAAGGAGCGGGGAGGGATGAGACCCAGTACTTC. Amino acid sequence: CASQGAGRDETQYF.

This chain connects TRBV5-6 to TRBJ2-3; 7 bases map to TRBD2. The germline V gene encodes CDR1 SGHDT and CDR2 YYEEEE. The CDR3 has 14 amino acids. V gave up 4 bases and J gave up 4 bases; unmatched junction bases: 6. For the CDR3, the DNA is TGTGCCAGCAGCACCGGACTAGGGGCAGATACGCAGTATTTT. Translation gives CASSTGLGADTQYF.

The gene calls are TRBV3-1 and TRBJ2-3; 7 bases line up with TRBD2. Germline CDR1 and CDR2: LGHDT and YNNKEL (reference sequence). The CDR3 covers 15 residues. The V segment lost 0 bases and the J segment 6 bases; nucleotides outside the gene matches: 6. In nucleotides, the CDR3 is TGTGCCAGCAGCCAAGATCGGGGGGTCACGGATACGCAGTATTTT. Its protein is CASSQDRGVTDTQYF.

V gene TRBV14 combines with J gene TRBJ2-5; D is unresolved. This CDR3 comprises 12 residues. CDR1 is SGHDN, CDR2 FVKESK, per germline. The V end was cut by 8 bases, the J end by 5 bases, with 12 bases between. The CDR3 here is CASAEIQETQYF. In nucleotides, the CDR3 is TGTGCCAGCGCCGAAATCCAGGAGACCCAGTACTTC.

This clonotype was seen only a few times. CDR3 protein: CASTGTGLGEQYF. The CDR3 coding sequence is TGTGCCAGCACCGGGACAGGGCTTGGCGAGCAGTACTTC. The rearrangement uses TRBV7-9 and TRBJ2-5; 9 nucleotides agree with TRBD1. The J call may be wrong; the DNA end is better matched by TRBJ2-7. The CDR3 length is 13 residues. Germline V gene sequence: CDR1 SEHNR, CDR2 FQNEAQ (reference sequence).

This clonotype was counted between two and nine times. V usage is TRBV20-1 and J usage is TRBJ2-4; no reliable D call. The germline V gene encodes CDR1 DFQATT and CDR2 SNEGSKA (reference sequence). V lost 5 bases, J lost 3 bases, and 20 bases lay in between. This CDR3 comprises 16 residues. The CDR3 loop is CSARRTGLSDKNIQYF. The CDR3 coding sequence is TGCAGTGCTCGTCGGACGGGCCTCTCTGACAAAAACATTCAGTACTTC.

In this sample, this clonotype turned up a few times. The chain couples TRBV25-1 to TRBJ1-4; D is perhaps TRBD1 (5 bases). CDR1 MGHDK and CDR2 SYGVNS come from the germline V gene. Between the trimmed V and J ends, which lost 0 bases and 3 bases, there was a span of 11 bases. The CDR3 is 16 amino acids. The CDR3 coding sequence is TGTGCCAGCAGTGAATATGGGGGGAGAGCTAATGAAAAACTGTTTTTT. It specifies CASSEYGGRANEKLFF.

The rearrangement joins TRBV7-2 to TRBJ2-2, with 8 nucleotides matching TRBD2. V shed 1 base, J shed 4 bases, and the junction held 5 bases outside the gene matches. CDR1 SGHTA and CDR2 FQGNSA come from the germline V gene. This CDR3 has 16 residues. DNA of the CDR3: TGTGCCAGCAGCTTAGAGCGAGCGGGAGCCACCGGGGAGCTGTTTTTT. This codes for CASSLERAGATGELFF.

This clonotype was found once. The chain has TRBV7-9 and TRBJ2-5; 12 nucleotides agree with TRBD2. The better agreement between TRBJ2-1 and the DNA end casts doubt on the J call. Germline CDR1 reads SEHNR; CDR2 reads FQNEAQ (reference sequence). The CDR3 covers 15 residues. The CDR3, as DNA: TGTGCCAGCAGCCTGACTAGCGGGAGACCCAATGAGCAGTTCTTC. This gives the protein CASSLTSGRPNEQFF.